A selection of T cell receptor beta chains follows, all from one sample in a study of cytomegalovirus exposure and HLA in healthy donors. Assay: immunoSEQ multiplex PCR; the TCRdb copy retains only in-frame clones and omits some. The sample contains under 200,000 clones, approximately 80% of which appear only once. Sequenced input: PBMCs. These TCRs come from a woman aged 40 to 49 in good health and CMV-seropositive. The CDR3 runs from the conserved cysteine through the conserved F or W. D genes are given only for firm matches. The size of a clone is reported for some rows only, either as once, few or many, or as a class for expanded clones.

V: TRBV5-6; D: TRBD1; J: TRBJ1-6; size: few; CDR3: CASSLLGGKSRNSPLHF; DNA: TGTGCCAGCAGCTTATTAGGGGGCAAGTCTAGGAATTCACCCCTCCACTTT
V: TRBV28; D: -; J: TRBJ2-7; size: -; CDR3: CASSPAFRTGSYEQYF; DNA: TGTGCCAGCAGCCCCGCCTTTCGGACTGGATCGTACGAGCAGTACTTC
V: TRBV6-1; D: -; J: TRBJ2-7; size: -; CDR3: CASRASLVGSQYF; DNA: TGTGCCAGCAGGGCCTCTTTGGTAGGTAGCCAGTACTTC
V: TRBV10-3; D: TRBD2; J: TRBJ2-7; size: few; CDR3: CAISGITSGLGEQYF; DNA: TGTGCCATCAGTGGAATTACTAGCGGACTCGGGGAGCAGTACTTC
V: TRBV10-3; D: -; J: TRBJ2-2; size: few; CDR3: CATLSTADTGELFF; DNA: TGTGCCACGTTATCAACAGCCGACACCGGGGAGCTGTTTTTT
V: TRBV5-6; D: -; J: TRBJ2-3; size: -; CDR3: CASSKTATDTQYF; DNA: TGTGCCAGCAGCAAGACAGCTACAGATACGCAGTATTTT
V: TRBV6-6; D: TRBD1; J: TRBJ1-1; size: -; CDR3: CASSYGGQGGEAFF; DNA: TGTGCCAGCAGTTACGGGGGACAGGGGGGTGAAGCTTTCTTT
V: TRBV10-3; D: TRBD2; J: TRBJ2-3; size: few; CDR3: CAISESGTSGREDTQYF; DNA: TGTGCCATCAGTGAGTCCGGGACTAGCGGGAGGGAGGATACGCAGTATTTT
V: TRBV5-8; D: TRBD1; J: TRBJ1-5; size: -; CDR3: CASRLNRGSNQPQHF; DNA: TGTGCCAGCAGATTGAACAGGGGGAGCAATCAGCCCCAGCATTTT
V: TRBV5-1; D: -; J: TRBJ1-1; size: -; CDR3: CASSLVGTENTEAFF; DNA: TGCGCCAGCAGCTTGGTAGGCACAGAGAACACTGAAGCTTTCTTT
V: TRBV28; D: TRBD1; J: TRBJ1-1; size: -; CDR3: CASSLGTGGGDTEAFF; DNA: TGTGCCAGCAGTTTAGGGACAGGGGGCGGGGACACTGAAGCTTTCTTT
V: TRBV11-2; D: -; J: TRBJ1-1; size: -; CDR3: CASSFDSGVAEAFF; DNA: TGTGCCAGCAGCTTTGATTCCGGGGTCGCTGAAGCTTTCTTT
V: TRBV28; D: TRBD1; J: TRBJ1-4; size: -; CDR3: CASRTGANEKLFF; DNA: TGTGCCAGCAGGACAGGGGCTAATGAAAAACTGTTTTTT
V: TRBV27; D: TRBD1; J: TRBJ1-5; size: -; CDR3: CASSVDRASGNQPQHF; DNA: TGTGCCAGCAGTGTCGACAGGGCCTCAGGAAATCAGCCCCAGCATTTT
V: TRBV6-5; D: -; J: TRBJ2-2; size: -; CDR3: CASRTGTGELFF; DNA: TGTGCCAGCAGGACAGGCACCGGGGAGCTGTTTTTT
V: TRBV30; D: TRBD1; J: TRBJ1-5; size: -; CDR3: CAWITGGDSNQPQHF; DNA: TGTGCCTGGATCACAGGGGGGGATAGCAATCAGCCCCAGCATTTT
V: TRBV11-3; D: -; J: TRBJ2-7; size: -; CDR3: CASSSLRVYEQYF; DNA: TGTGCCAGCAGCTCCTTGAGGGTCTACGAGCAGTACTTC
V: TRBV15; D: -; J: TRBJ2-1; size: -; CDR3: CATSRVEGYNEQFF; DNA: TGTGCCACCAGCAGAGTAGAGGGCTACAATGAGCAGTTCTTC
V: TRBV30; D: TRBD2; J: TRBJ2-5; size: -; CDR3: CASTPGGSGSTGETQYF; DNA: TGTGCCTCCACCCCCGGGGGTAGCGGGTCGACGGGGGAGACCCAGTACTTC
V: TRBV30; D: -; J: TRBJ1-2; size: -; CDR3: CAWSQTGGYGYTF; DNA: TGTGCCTGGAGCCAGACGGGGGGCTATGGCTACACCTTC
V: TRBV7-2; D: -; J: TRBJ1-2; size: -; CDR3: CASSLGTQNGYTF; DNA: TGTGCCAGCAGCCTCGGGACTCAGAATGGCTACACCTTC
V: TRBV11-2; D: -; J: TRBJ1-3; size: -; CDR3: CASSLGQQSGNTIYF; DNA: TGTGCCAGCAGCTTAGGACAGCAGTCTGGAAACACCATATATTTT
V: TRBV19; D: TRBD2; J: TRBJ2-5; size: -; CDR3: CASSMRTSGGGETQYF; DNA: TGTGCCAGTAGTATGAGGACTAGCGGGGGAGGAGAGACCCAGTACTTC
V: TRBV19; D: TRBD1; J: TRBJ1-1; size: -; CDR3: CASKLGQPWAEAFF; DNA: TGTGCCAGTAAGCTGGGACAGCCCTGGGCTGAAGCTTTCTTT
V: TRBV30; D: TRBD1; J: TRBJ2-7; size: -; CDR3: CASAYRGRGSYEQYF; DNA: TGTGCCTCAGCCTACAGGGGGCGAGGATCCTACGAGCAGTACTTC
V: TRBV6-5; D: -; J: TRBJ1-2; size: -; CDR3: CASTKTPRDYGYTF; DNA: TGTGCCAGCACCAAAACCCCGAGGGACTATGGCTACACCTTC
V: TRBV29-1; D: -; J: TRBJ1-4; size: once; CDR3: CSVEKSEKLFF; DNA: TGCAGCGTTGAAAAGAGTGAAAAACTGTTTTTT
V: TRBV7-2; D: TRBD2; J: TRBJ2-1; size: -; CDR3: CASSLAGAGVWQFF; DNA: TGTGCCAGCAGCTTAGCTGGAGCGGGAGTTTGGCAGTTCTTC
V: TRBV6-6; D: TRBD2; J: TRBJ2-5; size: -; CDR3: CASTPAGGETQYF; DNA: TGTGCCAGCACCCCCGCGGGGGGAGAGACCCAGTACTTC
V: TRBV7-2; D: -; J: TRBJ2-5; size: -; CDR3: CASSQQGLRETQYF; DNA: TGTGCCAGCAGCCAACAGGGTTTGAGGGAGACCCAGTACTTC
V: TRBV7-9; D: -; J: TRBJ1-4; size: -; CDR3: CASSLPQGSEKLLF; DNA: TGTGCCAGCAGCCTGCCTCAGGGTAGTGAAAAACTGCTTTTT
V: TRBV19; D: -; J: TRBJ2-7; size: -; CDR3: CASSIVPGQMLYEQYF; DNA: TGTGCCAGTAGTATAGTCCCTGGACAGATGCTCTACGAGCAGTACTTC
V: TRBV5-1; D: TRBD1; J: TRBJ1-2; size: -; CDR3: CASSLGDRDNGYTF; DNA: TGCGCCAGCAGCTTGGGGGACAGGGACAATGGCTACACCTTC
V: TRBV5-6; D: TRBD1; J: TRBJ2-3; size: once; CDR3: CASSLDTGGADTQYF; DNA: TGTGCCAGCAGCTTGGACACAGGGGGCGCGGATACGCAGTATTTT
V: TRBV11-3; D: -; J: TRBJ1-1; size: -; CDR3: CASSGGWNTEAFF; DNA: TGTGCCAGCAGTGGGGGGTGGAACACTGAAGCTTTCTTT
V: TRBV11-2; D: -; J: TRBJ1-2; size: -; CDR3: CASSQDRTYGYTF; DNA: TGTGCCAGCAGCCAAGACAGGACCTATGGCTACACCTTC
V: TRBV2; D: -; J: TRBJ1-5; size: once; CDR3: CASSESRQVLGNQPQHF; DNA: TGTGCCAGCAGTGAATCACGACAGGTTTTGGGCAATCAGCCCCAGCATTTT
V: TRBV10-3; D: TRBD1; J: TRBJ2-7; size: -; CDR3: CAISSGGQGDYEQYF; DNA: TGTGCCATCAGTTCGGGGGGACAGGGGGACTACGAGCAGTACTTC
V: TRBV7-2; D: -; J: TRBJ1-2; size: -; CDR3: CASSAIPHHGYTF; DNA: TGTGCCAGCAGCGCCATTCCACATCATGGCTACACCTTC
V: TRBV25-1; D: -; J: TRBJ2-7; size: -; CDR3: CASSDGQRYYEQYF; DNA: TGTGCCAGCAGTGATGGACAGCGTTACTACGAGCAGTACTTC
V: TRBV7-9; D: TRBD1; J: TRBJ2-1; size: -; CDR3: CASSMGQGANNEQFF; DNA: TGTGCCAGCAGCATGGGACAGGGGGCGAACAATGAGCAGTTCTTC
V: TRBV6-5; D: TRBD2; J: TRBJ2-7; size: -; CDR3: CASSYGTSGGSYEQYF; DNA: TGTGCCAGCAGTTACGGGACTAGCGGGGGATCCTACGAGCAGTACTTC
V: TRBV10-3; D: -; J: TRBJ2-7; size: -; CDR3: CAISEGGRSYEQYF; DNA: TGTGCCATCAGTGAAGGAGGCAGGTCCTACGAGCAGTACTTC
V: TRBV5-1; D: TRBD1; J: TRBJ2-1; size: -; CDR3: CASSLRYETGREQFF; DNA: TGCGCCAGCAGCCTAAGATATGAGACAGGGCGTGAGCAGTTCTTC
V: TRBV7-2; D: TRBD2; J: TRBJ2-7; size: -; CDR3: CASSFQIRTSGMSEQYF; DNA: TGTGCCAGCAGCTTCCAAATTAGAACTAGCGGGATGAGCGAGCAGTACTTC
V: TRBV5-4; D: TRBD1; J: TRBJ2-5; size: -; CDR3: CASSLQGAVETQYF; DNA: TGTGCCAGCAGCTTACAGGGGGCCGTAGAGACCCAGTACTTC
V: TRBV5-5; D: TRBD1; J: TRBJ1-5; size: -; CDR3: CASSPGVAGGFQPQHF; DNA: TGTGCCAGCAGCCCGGGCGTCGCAGGGGGCTTTCAGCCCCAGCATTTT
V: TRBV19; D: TRBD2; J: TRBJ2-3; size: few; CDR3: CASRGEGSRTDTQYF; DNA: TGTGCCAGTAGGGGGGAGGGGTCGAGAACAGATACGCAGTATTTT
V: TRBV7-2; D: -; J: TRBJ1-1; size: -; CDR3: CASSLLGVEAFF; DNA: TGTGCCAGCAGCTTATTAGGGGTTGAAGCTTTCTTT
V: TRBV30; D: TRBD2; J: TRBJ2-1; size: -; CDR3: CAWSVLLAGGNEQFF; DNA: TGTGCCTGGAGTGTACTACTAGCGGGGGGCAATGAGCAGTTCTTC
V: TRBV5-4; D: TRBD1; J: TRBJ2-5; size: -; CDR3: CASSLQGATETQYF; DNA: TGTGCCAGCAGTTTACAGGGGGCAACAGAGACCCAGTACTTC
V: TRBV4-1; D: -; J: TRBJ1-1; size: few; CDR3: CASSQLSGNTEAFF; DNA: TGCGCCAGCAGCCAGCTATCGGGAAACACTGAAGCTTTCTTT
V: TRBV30; D: -; J: TRBJ1-1; size: once; CDR3: CAFTYLNTEAFF; DNA: TGTGCCTTCACTTACCTGAACACTGAAGCTTTCTTT
V: TRBV15; D: -; J: TRBJ1-1; size: -; CDR3: CATSREDRNTEAFF; DNA: TGTGCCACCAGCAGAGAGGACAGAAACACTGAAGCTTTCTTT
V: TRBV30; D: TRBD1; J: TRBJ1-4; size: few; CDR3: CAWSFGTVKRELFF; DNA: TGTGCCTGGAGTTTCGGGACAGTGAAGCGGGAACTGTTTTTT
V: TRBV20-1; D: -; J: TRBJ2-3; size: few; CDR3: CSALQGNTQYF; DNA: TGCAGTGCGCTCCAGGGGAATACGCAGTATTTT
V: TRBV7-2; D: -; J: TRBJ1-1; size: -; CDR3: CASSLTRDTEAFF; DNA: TGTGCCAGCAGCTTAACTCGGGACACTGAAGCTTTCTTT
V: TRBV5-1; D: -; J: TRBJ1-1; size: few; CDR3: CASSLAGEVDVNHFF; DNA: TGCGCCAGCAGCTTAGCGGGGGAAGTCGATGTGAATCATTTCTTT
V: TRBV7-8; D: TRBD2; J: TRBJ2-2; size: -; CDR3: CASSLTGLAGLGTGELFF; DNA: TGTGCCAGCAGCCTAACGGGACTAGCGGGATTAGGCACCGGGGAGCTGTTTTTT